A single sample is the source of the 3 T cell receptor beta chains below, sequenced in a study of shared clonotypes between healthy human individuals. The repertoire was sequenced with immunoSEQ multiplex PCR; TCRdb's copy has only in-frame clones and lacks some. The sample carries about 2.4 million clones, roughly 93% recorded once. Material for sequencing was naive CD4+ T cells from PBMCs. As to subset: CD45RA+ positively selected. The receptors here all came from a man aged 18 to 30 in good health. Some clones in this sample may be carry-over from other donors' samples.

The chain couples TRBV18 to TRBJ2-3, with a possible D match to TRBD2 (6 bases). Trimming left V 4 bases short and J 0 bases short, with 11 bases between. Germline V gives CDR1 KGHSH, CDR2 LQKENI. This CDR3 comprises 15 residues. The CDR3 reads CASSLPRGSTDTQYF. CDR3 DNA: TGTGCCAGCTCACTCCCGCGGGGCAGCACAGATACGCAGTATTTT.

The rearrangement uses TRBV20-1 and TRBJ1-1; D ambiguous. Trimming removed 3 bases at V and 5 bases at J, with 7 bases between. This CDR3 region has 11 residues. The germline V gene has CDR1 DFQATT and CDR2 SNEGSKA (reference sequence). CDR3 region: CSASMGTEAFF. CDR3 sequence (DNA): TGCAGTGCTAGTATGGGGACTGAAGCTTTCTTT.

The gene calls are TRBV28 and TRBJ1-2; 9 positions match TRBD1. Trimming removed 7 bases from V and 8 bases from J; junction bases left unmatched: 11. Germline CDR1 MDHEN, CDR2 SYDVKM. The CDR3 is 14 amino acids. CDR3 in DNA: TGTGCCAGCACCCTAGGGACAGGGACCAGGGGCTACACCTTC. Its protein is CASTLGTGTRGYTF.